Sequencing of this T cell receptor (beta chain) was carried out in a study of radiotherapy plus CTLA-4 blockade in lung cancer. Study summary: Objective responses were seen in under 20% of patients, disease control in more than 30%. Study results and caveats: Reportedly, early blood T cell clone dynamics best predicted response, with interferon-beta. TCR clones from tumors expanded in blood after radiotherapy plus ipilimumab.

The J segment lost 5 bases and the V segment lost 4 bases, leaving 12 bases of the junction unmatched. The CDR3 totals 18 residues. Germline lookup yields CDR1 SGHRS and CDR2 YFSETQ. Focal radiation and CTLA-4 blockade (ipilimumab) were tested in chemo-refractory metastatic non-small-cell lung cancer patients. To note about this clone: Antigen: not known.

Assay: immunoSEQ multiplex PCR; the TCRdb copy retains only in-frame clones and omits some. Here the sample spans 40,000 to 55,000 clones, 75% to 90% being singletons. The sequence derives from a human donor with non-small cell lung cancer that progressed on radiotherapy plus ipilimumab. Some clones in this sample may be carry-over from other donors' samples. Source: peripheral blood, taken from a patient treated with radiotherapy plus ipilimumab. J is TRBJ2-1 and V is TRBV5-1, with 13 bases that match TRBD2. DNA for the CDR3: TGCGCCAGCAGCCCCGGGACTAGCGGGGTGATCGACAACAATGAGCAGTTCTTC. Its translation is CASSPGTSGVIDNNEQFF.